The present entry profiles one T cell receptor (beta chain) with its context. Its antigen is as yet unknown. The data were obtained in a study of T cell responses to AZD1222 COVID-19 vaccine. Overall study findings and caveats: A rise in Spike-specific TCR breadth and depth followed two AZD1222 doses.

Germline loops: CDR1 MNHEY, CDR2 SMNVEV (reference sequence). V lost 5 bases to trimming and J lost 3 bases, with 11 bases between them. The CDR3 covers 13 residues. Clones were sequenced by immunoSEQ multiplex PCR, and TCRdb holds only the in-frame ones, with some missing. The sample lists approximately 67,000 clones; roughly 80% were seen once. This receptor was identified in an adult who received the AZD1222 COVID-19 vaccine. The rearrangement uses TRBV27 and TRBJ2-7; perhaps TRBD1 as D (5 bases). The sequences come from peripheral blood, collected 28 days after the second AZD1222 dose. CDR3 in DNA: TGTGCCAGCAGTCCGAGACAGATCTACGAGCAGTACTTC. Amino acid sequence: CASSPRQIYEQYF.